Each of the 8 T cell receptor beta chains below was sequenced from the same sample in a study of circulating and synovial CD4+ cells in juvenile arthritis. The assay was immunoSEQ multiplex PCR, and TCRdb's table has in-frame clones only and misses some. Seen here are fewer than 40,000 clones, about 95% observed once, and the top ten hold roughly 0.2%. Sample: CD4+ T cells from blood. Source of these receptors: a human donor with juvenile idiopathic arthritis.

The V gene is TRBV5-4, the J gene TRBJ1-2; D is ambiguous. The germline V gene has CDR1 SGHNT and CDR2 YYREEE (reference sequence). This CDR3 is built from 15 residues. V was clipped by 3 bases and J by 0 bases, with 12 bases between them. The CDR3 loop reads CASSSSSGANYGYTF. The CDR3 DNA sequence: TGTGCCAGCAGCTCTTCATCCGGGGCTAACTATGGCTACACCTTC.

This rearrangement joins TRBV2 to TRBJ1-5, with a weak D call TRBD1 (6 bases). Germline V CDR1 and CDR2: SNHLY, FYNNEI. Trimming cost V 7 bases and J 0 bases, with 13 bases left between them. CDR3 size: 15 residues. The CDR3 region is CASNPTGYSNQPQHF. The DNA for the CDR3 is TGTGCCAGCAACCCAACAGGGTATAGCAATCAGCCCCAGCATTTT.

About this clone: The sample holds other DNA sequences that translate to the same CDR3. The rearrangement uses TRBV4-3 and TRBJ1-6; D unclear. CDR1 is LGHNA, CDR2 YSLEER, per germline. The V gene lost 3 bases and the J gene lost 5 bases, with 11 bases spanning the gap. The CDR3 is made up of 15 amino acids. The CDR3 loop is CASSQDEGNNSPLHF. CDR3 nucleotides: TGCGCCAGCAGCCAGGATGAGGGCAATAATTCACCCCTCCACTTT.

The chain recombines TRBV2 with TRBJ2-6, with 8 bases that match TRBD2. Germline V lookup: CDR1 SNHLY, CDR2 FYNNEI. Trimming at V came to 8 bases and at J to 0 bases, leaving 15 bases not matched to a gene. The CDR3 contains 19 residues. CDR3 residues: CASRQGLGGRSSGANVLTF. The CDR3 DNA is TGTGCCAGCCGCCAGGGTTTGGGCGGGAGGTCCTCTGGGGCCAACGTCCTGACTTTC.

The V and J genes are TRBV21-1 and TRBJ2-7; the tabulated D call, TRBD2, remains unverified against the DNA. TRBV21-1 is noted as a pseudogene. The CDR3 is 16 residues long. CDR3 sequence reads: CASSEGGGRETYEQYF. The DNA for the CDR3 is TGTGCCAGCAGCGAGGGGGGGGGCAGGGAGACCTACGAGCAGTACTTC.

The CDR3 nucleotides are TGTGCCAGCAGCCGAGGCAGTCAAGAGACCCAGTACTTC. Its protein is CASSRGSQETQYF. This chain links TRBV7-9 with TRBJ2-5; D is uncertain. This CDR3 is built from 13 residues. Looked up from germline, CDR1 is SEHNR and CDR2 is FQNEAQ (reference sequence). V was clipped by 5 bases and J by 2 bases, with 9 bases between them.

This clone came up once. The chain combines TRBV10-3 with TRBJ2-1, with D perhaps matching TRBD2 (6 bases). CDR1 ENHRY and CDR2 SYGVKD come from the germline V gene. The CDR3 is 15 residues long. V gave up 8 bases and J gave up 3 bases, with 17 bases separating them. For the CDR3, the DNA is TGTGCCATCGGGTCGTGGGGACTTCTCTACAATGAGCAGTTCTTC. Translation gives CAIGSWGLLYNEQFF.

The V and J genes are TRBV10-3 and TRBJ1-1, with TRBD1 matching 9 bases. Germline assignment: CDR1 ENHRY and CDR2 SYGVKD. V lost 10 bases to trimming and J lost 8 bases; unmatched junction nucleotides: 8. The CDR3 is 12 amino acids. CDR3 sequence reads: CATMPGQGEAFF. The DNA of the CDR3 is TGTGCCACCATGCCGGGACAGGGAGAAGCTTTCTTT.